This T cell receptor (beta chain) was profiled in a study of cytomegalovirus exposure and HLA in healthy donors. PCR involved 60 Vbeta and 13 Jbeta primers. In the authors' methods: Per a later analysis, the number of unique TCR beta chains was some 75 million, of which 9 million to 14 million were shared. Profiled with immunoSEQ multiplex PCR; TCRdb holds only in-frame clones, not every one. Clone size and V and J calls were adopted from that table, with D and trimming inferred from the DNA. The sample contains over 150,000 clones, over 75% of which appear only once. The germline V gene has CDR1 LGHNA and CDR2 YNFKEQ. Trimming at V came to 2 bases and at J to 1 base, leaving 3 bases not matched to a gene. CDR3 length equals 16 residues.

The TCR was taken from a boy under 10 years old in good health and CMV-seronegative. The chain combines TRBV4-2 with TRBJ2-7; 12 bases match TRBD2. The sequenced sample consisted of PBMCs. CDR3 protein: CASSQPSGGASYEQYF. CDR3 coding DNA: TGTGCCAGCAGCCAACCTAGCGGGGGGGCTTCCTACGAGCAGTACTTC.